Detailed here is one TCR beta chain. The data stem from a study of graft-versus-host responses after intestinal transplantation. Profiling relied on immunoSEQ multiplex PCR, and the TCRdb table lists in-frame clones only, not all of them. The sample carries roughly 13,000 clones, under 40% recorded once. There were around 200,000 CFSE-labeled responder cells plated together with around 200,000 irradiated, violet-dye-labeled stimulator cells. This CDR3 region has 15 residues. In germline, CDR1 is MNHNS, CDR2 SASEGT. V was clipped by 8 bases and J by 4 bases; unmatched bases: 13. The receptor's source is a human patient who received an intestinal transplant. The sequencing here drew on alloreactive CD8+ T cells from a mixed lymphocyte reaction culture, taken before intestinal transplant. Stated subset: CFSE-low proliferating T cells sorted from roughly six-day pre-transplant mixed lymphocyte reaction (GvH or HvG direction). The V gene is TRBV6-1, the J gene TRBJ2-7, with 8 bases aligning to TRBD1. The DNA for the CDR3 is TGTGCCAGCTCCGTGGCAGGGGGCGAGGTTTACGAGCAGTACTTC. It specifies CASSVAGGEVYEQYF.